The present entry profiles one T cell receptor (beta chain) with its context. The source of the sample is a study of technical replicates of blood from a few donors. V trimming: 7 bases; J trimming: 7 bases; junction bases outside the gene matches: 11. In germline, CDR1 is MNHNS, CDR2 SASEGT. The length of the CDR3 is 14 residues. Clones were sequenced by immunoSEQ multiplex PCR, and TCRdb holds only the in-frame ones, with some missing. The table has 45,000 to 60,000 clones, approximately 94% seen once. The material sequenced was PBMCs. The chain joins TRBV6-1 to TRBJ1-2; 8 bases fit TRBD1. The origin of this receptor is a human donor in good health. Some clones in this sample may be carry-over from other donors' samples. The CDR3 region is CASTPGQGGSGYTF. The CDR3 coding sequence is TGTGCCAGCACGCCCGGACAGGGAGGCTCTGGCTACACCTTC.